This T cell receptor beta chain is drawn from a study of T-cell reconstitution after alpha-beta-depleted transplantation in children. Germline V gives CDR1 SGHTA, CDR2 FQGNSA. This CDR3 contains 15 residues. V lost 1 base to trimming and J lost 3 bases, with 11 bases between them. There are many counts of this clonotype. It was with unique molecular identifiers that the TCRbeta library was prepared. In TCRdb, the PCR reads were re-called with MiXCR into one record per CDR3 protein. Found here are about 200,000 distinct CDR3 sequences, approximately 7% of them singletons; the top ten hold more than 5.5%.

This TCR was sampled from a boy aged 2 to 9 with acute lymphoblastic leukemia, due to receive a stem cell transplant. This material consisted of PBMCs, taken before TCRalphabeta/CD19-depleted stem cell transplant. This sequence joins TRBV7-2 and TRBJ2-3; tentatively, D is TRBD2 (5 bases). This CDR3 reads CASSLVPGVTDTQYF. CDR3 nucleotides: TGTGCCAGCAGCTTAGTTCCCGGGGTTACAGATACGCAGTATTTT. The full variable domain, completed using reference TRBV7-2 and TRBJ2-3, is GAGVSQSPSNKVTEKGKDVELRCDPISGHTALYWYRQSLGQGLEFLIYFQGNSAPDKSGLPSDRFSAERTGGSVSTLTIQRTQQEDSAVYLCASSLVPGVTDTQYFGPGTRLTVL.